Here is one T cell receptor beta chain with its context. Antigen: not known. Sample-barcoded 5' priming and a J-beta primer mix drove a second PCR of 7 to 11 cycles. TCRdb analysed the 5' RACE reads with MiXCR anew, one entry per CDR3 protein. Found here are some 1,500,000 distinct CDR3 sequences, approximately 39% of them singletons; the top ten hold less than 5%. The data belong to a study of blood T cells in healthy people across ages. Study-wide results and limits: Diversity figures based on one million T cells were deemed too low. Per million T cells, TCR beta diversity dropped about linearly as age rose.

Healthy individuals of Caucasian origin from Russia, aged roughly 6 to 95, served as donors. The trim removed 4 bases at V and 4 bases at J, leaving 7 bases unmatched. CDR1 and CDR2 (germline): DFQATT, SNEGSKA (reference sequence). The CDR3 loop spans 15 amino acids. The V and J genes are TRBV20-1 and TRBJ1-6; 7 nucleotides agree with TRBD1. The receptor comes from a woman between 18 and 30 years old in good health. Sequenced sample: blood. The CDR3 protein is CSATVTGRYNSPLHF. In nucleotides, the CDR3 is TGCAGTGCTACGGTGACAGGGAGATATAATTCACCCCTCCACTTT.